The rows below give T cell receptor beta chains drawn from one sample of a study of T cell changes during pregnancy in multiple sclerosis. TCRdb's table, derived via immunoSEQ multiplex PCR, lists solely in-frame clones and lacks some. The data contain approximately 88,000 clones, about 93% of them singletons. The source material was peripheral blood, sampled in the first trimester of pregnancy. These receptors were taken from a female donor with multiple sclerosis, enrolled in a pregnancy study. CDR3s leave out the opening cysteine and the closing phenylalanine or tryptophan.

TRBJ2-2	TRBV4-1	ASSQEVAETGELF
TRBJ2-1	TRBV29-1	SGGTSGGHSYNEQF
TRBJ1-1	TRBV30	AWSVVLREAF
TRBJ2-3	TRBV5-4	ASSHISGVSTDTQY
TRBJ2-7	TRBV7-2	ASSSQVAGSKYEQY
TRBJ1-5	TRBV6-5	ASSPGQGAPGAQH
TRBJ2-3	TRBV2	AGRALAGGADTQY
TRBJ2-6	TRBV6-4	ASSEGAEGANVLT
TRBJ2-2	TRBV11-3	ASSARATAGATNTGELF
TRBJ2-5	TRBV2	ASSEWTSAAETQY
TRBJ1-2	TRBV11-2	ASSFSQGAGGYT
TRBJ2-5	TRBV9	ASSVGWSGGDGETQY
TRBJ1-1	TRBV11-2	ASSPIAGHTEAF
TRBJ1-1	TRBV5-1	ASSLEAMNTEAF
TRBJ2-1	TRBV7-3	ASSLTGNEQF
TRBJ2-5	TRBV6-1	ASSEKFPPPAGVYQETQY
TRBJ2-1	TRBV6-5	ASSYSRSFSYNEQF
TRBJ1-2	TRBV27	ASSRDSGGYGYT
TRBJ2-1	TRBV11-2	ASSLEMGGSHFSYNEQF
TRBJ2-1	TRBV9	ASSPRGGTSGYNEQF
TRBJ2-1	TRBV5-4	ASSLGRSTNNEQF
TRBJ1-1	TRBV4-1	ASSWTETNTEAF